The rows below give T cell receptor beta chains drawn from one sample of a study of blood T cell repertoires in COVID-19. Method: immunoSEQ multiplex PCR; TCRdb's copy keeps in-frame clones and lacks some. The sample shows 300,000 to 500,000 clones, approximately 90% of them seen only once. The sequencing input was PBMCs or T cells enriched from blood (not recorded which). Source of these receptors: a woman in her 30s with acute COVID-19. CDR3s include the opening cysteine and the closing phenylalanine or tryptophan. Fields, in order: D gene, J gene, V gene, clone size, CDR3 protein, CDR3 DNA. D genes are given only for firm matches. Size is stated for part of the rows, as once, few or many counts, or as a class when the clone is expanded.

d_gene: -; j_gene: TRBJ2-7; v_gene: TRBV25-1; abundance: -; CDR3aa: CASSETGTSSYEQYF; CDR3nt: TGTGCCAGCAGTGAGACAGGAACAAGCTCCTACGAGCAGTACTTC
d_gene: -; j_gene: TRBJ2-1; v_gene: TRBV7-2; abundance: -; CDR3aa: CASSFFPDNEQFF; CDR3nt: TGTGCCAGCAGCTTCTTTCCGGACAATGAGCAGTTCTTC
d_gene: TRBD1; j_gene: TRBJ1-5; v_gene: TRBV12-5; abundance: -; CDR3aa: CASGLVPQLRTGRETNQPQHF; CDR3nt: TGTGCTAGTGGTTTGGTTCCGCAACTCCGGACAGGGAGGGAGACTAATCAGCCCCAGCATTTT
d_gene: TRBD2; j_gene: TRBJ2-3; v_gene: TRBV10-1; abundance: -; CDR3aa: CASSEFGLAGNTDTQYF; CDR3nt: TGCGCCAGCAGTGAGTTTGGACTAGCGGGGAACACAGATACGCAGTATTTT
d_gene: -; j_gene: TRBJ1-5; v_gene: TRBV7-9; abundance: -; CDR3aa: CASSRGEGLMGQPQHF; CDR3nt: TGTGCCAGCAGCAGAGGGGAGGGGCTGATGGGTCAGCCCCAGCATTTT
d_gene: TRBD1; j_gene: TRBJ1-4; v_gene: TRBV6-2/TRBV6-3; abundance: -; CDR3aa: CASTPGQVGVEKLFF; CDR3nt: TGTGCCAGCACCCCCGGACAGGTCGGGGTCGAAAAACTGTTTTTT
d_gene: -; j_gene: TRBJ2-1; v_gene: TRBV4-1; abundance: -; CDR3aa: CASSMRSGNEQFF; CDR3nt: TGCGCCAGCAGCATGCGGTCCGGGAATGAGCAGTTCTTC
d_gene: TRBD1; j_gene: TRBJ1-1; v_gene: TRBV2; abundance: -; CDR3aa: CASSRQGAANTEAFF; CDR3nt: TGTGCCAGCAGTCGACAGGGGGCGGCGAACACTGAAGCTTTCTTT
d_gene: TRBD1; j_gene: TRBJ1-6; v_gene: TRBV10-3; abundance: -; CDR3aa: CAISKDRDNSPLHF; CDR3nt: TGTGCCATCAGCAAGGACAGGGATAATTCACCCCTCCACTTT
d_gene: -; j_gene: TRBJ1-2; v_gene: TRBV20-1; abundance: once; CDR3aa: CSASLPGGRGYTF; CDR3nt: TGCAGTGCTAGTTTACCCGGAGGCCGTGGCTACACCTTC
d_gene: -; j_gene: TRBJ1-2; v_gene: TRBV6-7; abundance: -; CDR3aa: CASSYAGYGYTF; CDR3nt: TGTGCCAGCAGTTACGCCGGCTATGGCTACACCTTC
d_gene: TRBD2; j_gene: TRBJ2-1; v_gene: TRBV4-1; abundance: -; CDR3aa: CASSQVPRLLAGSYNEQFF; CDR3nt: TGCGCCAGCAGCCAAGTTCCCCGGCTACTAGCGGGGAGTTACAATGAGCAGTTCTTC
d_gene: -; j_gene: TRBJ1-6; v_gene: TRBV5-1; abundance: few; CDR3aa: CASSPLGQRNNSPLHF; CDR3nt: TGCGCCAGCAGTCCCCTCGGACAGAGAAATAATTCACCCCTCCACTTT
d_gene: -; j_gene: TRBJ1-1; v_gene: TRBV4-1; abundance: -; CDR3aa: CASSLNSRGGINTEAFF; CDR3nt: TGCGCCAGCAGCCTAAACTCCCGGGGAGGAATAAACACTGAAGCTTTCTTT
d_gene: TRBD1; j_gene: TRBJ1-1; v_gene: TRBV30; abundance: -; CDR3aa: CAWSKGQVWTAFF; CDR3nt: TGTGCCTGGAGTAAGGGACAGGTTTGGACAGCTTTCTTT
d_gene: -; j_gene: TRBJ1-2; v_gene: TRBV6-4; abundance: once; CDR3aa: CASSGSGFGYTF; CDR3nt: TGTGCCAGCAGTGGATCAGGGTTTGGCTACACCTTC
d_gene: TRBD1; j_gene: TRBJ2-5; v_gene: TRBV5-5; abundance: -; CDR3aa: CASSPDRQGKTQYF; CDR3nt: TGTGCCAGCAGCCCCGATAGACAGGGAAAGACCCAGTACTTC
d_gene: TRBD1; j_gene: TRBJ1-2; v_gene: TRBV12-3/TRBV12-4; abundance: -; CDR3aa: CASKTGRDRAGTF; CDR3nt: TGTGCCAGCAAAACCGGTCGAGACAGGGCGGGCACCTTC
d_gene: TRBD1; j_gene: TRBJ2-3; v_gene: TRBV24-1; abundance: -; CDR3aa: CATSDQRQGEKVVTQYF; CDR3nt: TGTGCCACCAGTGATCAACGACAGGGGGAAAAGGTCGTTACGCAGTATTTT
d_gene: -; j_gene: TRBJ2-7; v_gene: TRBV29-1; abundance: -; CDR3aa: CSVGTTSEGYEQYF; CDR3nt: TGCAGCGTCGGAACAACATCGGAGGGCTACGAGCAGTACTTC
d_gene: -; j_gene: TRBJ1-2; v_gene: TRBV7-2; abundance: -; CDR3aa: CASSIPRTGTLGYGYTF; CDR3nt: TGTGCCAGCAGCATTCCTAGGACGGGAACCTTGGGCTATGGCTACACCTTC
d_gene: -; j_gene: TRBJ1-3; v_gene: TRBV9; abundance: -; CDR3aa: CASSVGGGEGNTIYF; CDR3nt: TGTGCCAGCAGCGTAGGTGGGGGCGAGGGAAACACCATATATTTT
d_gene: TRBD1; j_gene: TRBJ2-1; v_gene: TRBV18; abundance: -; CDR3aa: CASSALPGQGWNEQFF; CDR3nt: TGTGCCAGCTCAGCTTTACCGGGACAGGGGTGGAATGAGCAGTTCTTC
d_gene: TRBD1; j_gene: TRBJ1-5; v_gene: TRBV2; abundance: -; CDR3aa: CASRATGLGNQPQHF; CDR3nt: TGTGCCAGCAGAGCGACAGGGTTGGGGAATCAGCCCCAGCATTTT
d_gene: TRBD1; j_gene: TRBJ2-2; v_gene: TRBV11-2; abundance: -; CDR3aa: CASSNDRGEVTGELFF; CDR3nt: TGTGCCAGCAGCAACGACAGGGGAGAGGTCACCGGGGAGCTGTTTTTT
d_gene: -; j_gene: TRBJ1-4; v_gene: TRBV6-2/TRBV6-3; abundance: -; CDR3aa: CASSYMGASELFF; CDR3nt: TGTGCCAGCAGTTACATGGGGGCGTCCGAACTGTTTTTT
d_gene: TRBD1; j_gene: TRBJ1-2; v_gene: TRBV2; abundance: -; CDR3aa: CASSYQGANYGYTF; CDR3nt: TGTGCCAGCAGTTATCAGGGGGCGAACTATGGCTACACCTTC
d_gene: TRBD1; j_gene: TRBJ2-5; v_gene: TRBV7-9; abundance: -; CDR3aa: CASSLEVTGANEETQYF; CDR3nt: TGTGCCAGCAGCTTAGAAGTGACAGGGGCGAATGAAGAGACCCAGTACTTC
d_gene: -; j_gene: TRBJ1-5; v_gene: TRBV5-8; abundance: -; CDR3aa: CASRRRGADNQPQHF; CDR3nt: TGTGCCAGCAGAAGACGGGGGGCCGACAATCAGCCCCAGCATTTT
d_gene: -; j_gene: TRBJ1-1; v_gene: TRBV4-2; abundance: -; CDR3aa: CASSQAGQNTEAFF; CDR3nt: TGTGCCAGCAGCCAAGCAGGACAGAACACTGAAGCTTTCTTT
d_gene: TRBD2; j_gene: TRBJ2-5; v_gene: TRBV7-9; abundance: -; CDR3aa: CASSSSGGETQYF; CDR3nt: TGTGCCAGCAGCTCCTCGGGAGGAGAGACCCAGTACTTC
d_gene: TRBD1; j_gene: TRBJ1-1; v_gene: TRBV7-9; abundance: -; CDR3aa: CASSRRDRVGTEAFF; CDR3nt: TGTGCCAGCAGCCGTCGGGACAGGGTGGGCACTGAAGCTTTCTTT
d_gene: -; j_gene: TRBJ2-1; v_gene: TRBV3-1/TRBV3-2; abundance: few; CDR3aa: CASSPVDGSSYNEQFF; CDR3nt: TGTGCCAGCAGCCCAGTCGACGGGAGCTCCTACAATGAGCAGTTCTTC
d_gene: -; j_gene: TRBJ1-2; v_gene: TRBV3-1/TRBV3-2; abundance: few; CDR3aa: CASSQDQRQALTNYGYTF; CDR3nt: TGTGCCAGCAGCCAAGATCAAAGGCAGGCTTTAACTAACTATGGCTACACCTTC
d_gene: -; j_gene: TRBJ1-1; v_gene: TRBV27; abundance: -; CDR3aa: CASSLAPFTEAFF; CDR3nt: TGTGCCAGCAGTTTGGCCCCGTTTACTGAAGCTTTCTTT
d_gene: TRBD1; j_gene: TRBJ2-7; v_gene: TRBV24-1; abundance: -; CDR3aa: CATSDAKWLAVTLWGQGNEQYF; CDR3nt: TGTGCCACCAGTGACGCCAAATGGTTAGCTGTAACATTGTGGGGACAGGGGAACGAGCAGTACTTC
d_gene: TRBD1; j_gene: TRBJ2-1; v_gene: TRBV29-1; abundance: -; CDR3aa: CSVEGQGSNEQFF; CDR3nt: TGCAGCGTTGAGGGACAGGGGTCAAATGAGCAGTTCTTC
d_gene: -; j_gene: TRBJ2-2; v_gene: TRBV19; abundance: -; CDR3aa: CASSIVSGAVTGELFF; CDR3nt: TGTGCCAGTAGTATAGTTTCAGGGGCTGTCACCGGGGAGCTGTTTTTT
d_gene: -; j_gene: TRBJ1-1; v_gene: TRBV5-1; abundance: few; CDR3aa: CASSLNQYTEAFF; CDR3nt: TGCGCCAGCAGCTTGAACCAGTACACTGAAGCTTTCTTT
d_gene: TRBD1; j_gene: TRBJ1-2; v_gene: TRBV18; abundance: -; CDR3aa: CASSSGTGDYGYTF; CDR3nt: TGTGCCAGCTCCTCCGGGACAGGGGACTATGGCTACACCTTC
d_gene: -; j_gene: TRBJ1-1; v_gene: TRBV2; abundance: -; CDR3aa: CASRSRGGNTEAFF; CDR3nt: TGTGCCAGCAGGTCCCGGGGGGGGAACACTGAAGCTTTCTTT
d_gene: TRBD2; j_gene: TRBJ2-2; v_gene: TRBV7-3; abundance: -; CDR3aa: CASSPRTSGGTGELFF; CDR3nt: TGTGCCAGCAGCCCCCGGACTAGCGGGGGGACCGGGGAGCTGTTTTTT
d_gene: -; j_gene: TRBJ2-5; v_gene: TRBV7-2; abundance: -; CDR3aa: CASSPGLTNHQETQYF; CDR3nt: TGTGCCAGCAGCCCGGGGTTGACGAACCACCAAGAGACCCAGTACTTC
d_gene: -; j_gene: TRBJ2-7; v_gene: TRBV29-1; abundance: -; CDR3aa: CSVEVQQGAYEQYF; CDR3nt: TGCAGCGTTGAAGTCCAGCAGGGTGCCTACGAGCAGTACTTC
d_gene: TRBD1; j_gene: TRBJ1-1; v_gene: TRBV6-5; abundance: -; CDR3aa: CASNLQGTNTEAFF; CDR3nt: TGTGCCAGCAATTTACAGGGGACGAACACTGAAGCTTTCTTT
d_gene: TRBD1; j_gene: TRBJ2-7; v_gene: TRBV30; abundance: -; CDR3aa: CAWSIQGQPYEQYF; CDR3nt: TGTGCCTGGAGTATTCAGGGACAGCCCTACGAGCAGTACTTC
d_gene: -; j_gene: TRBJ1-1; v_gene: TRBV6-5; abundance: once; CDR3aa: CASRFTGAFF; CDR3nt: TGTGCCAGTAGATTTACGGGGGCTTTCTTT
d_gene: -; j_gene: TRBJ2-3; v_gene: TRBV6-2/TRBV6-3; abundance: -; CDR3aa: CASSYRGPWSADTQYF; CDR3nt: TGTGCCAGCAGTTACAGGGGTCCTTGGTCTGCAGATACGCAGTATTTT
d_gene: TRBD1; j_gene: TRBJ1-6; v_gene: TRBV4-3; abundance: -; CDR3aa: CASSQEGQVYSPLHF; CDR3nt: TGCGCCAGCAGCCAAGAGGGACAGGTGTATTCACCCCTCCACTTT
d_gene: TRBD1; j_gene: TRBJ1-1; v_gene: TRBV6-2/TRBV6-3; abundance: -; CDR3aa: CASSLQGRTEAFF; CDR3nt: TGTGCCAGCAGTTTACAGGGGCGCACTGAAGCTTTCTTT
d_gene: TRBD2; j_gene: TRBJ2-7; v_gene: TRBV20-1; abundance: -; CDR3aa: CSASLGAGGYEQYF; CDR3nt: TGCAGTGCTAGTCTAGGAGCGGGGGGGTACGAGCAGTACTTC
d_gene: TRBD1; j_gene: TRBJ1-4; v_gene: TRBV19; abundance: -; CDR3aa: CASSTPPMDRNEEKLFF; CDR3nt: TGTGCCAGTAGTACCCCACCTATGGACAGGAACGAAGAAAAACTGTTTTTT
d_gene: -; j_gene: TRBJ1-1; v_gene: TRBV6-1; abundance: -; CDR3aa: CASSPRGNTEAFF; CDR3nt: TGTGCCAGCAGTCCAAGGGGAAACACTGAAGCTTTCTTT